The 22 T cell receptor beta chains below were found in one sample sequenced in a study of blood T cell repertoires in COVID-19. Here immunoSEQ multiplex PCR was the method, and the copy in TCRdb shows in-frame clones only, minus some. Counted here are 200,000 to 300,000 clones, 80% to 85% occurring once; the ten biggest clones make up 9.5% to 15%. Specimen: peripheral blood. The receptor source for this set is a woman between 55 and 75 years old with active or convalescent COVID-19.

The chain has TRBV15 and TRBJ1-2; 7 positions match TRBD1. The CDR3 is made up of 15 amino acids. Germline loops: CDR1 LNHNV, CDR2 YYDKDF (reference sequence). Trimming at V came to 2 bases and at J to 7 bases, leaving 10 bases not matched to a gene. The CDR3 spells CATSRPEGARVGYTF. CDR3 nucleotides: TGTGCCACCAGCAGACCGGAGGGGGCCCGGGTTGGCTACACCTTC. The variable domain in full, completed from reference TRBV15 and TRBJ1-2, reads DAMVIQNPRYQVTQFGKPVTLSCSQTLNHNVMYWYQQKSSQAPKLLFHYYDKDFNNEADTPDNFQSRRPNTSFCFLDIRSPGLGDTAMYLCATSRPEGARVGYTFGSGTRLTVV.

This chain connects TRBV14 to TRBJ1-1, with 7 bases lining up with TRBD1. Germline-derived CDR1 and CDR2 are SGHDN and FVKESK. Losses at the gene ends were 0 bases for V and 4 bases for J; bases not matched to a gene: 11. The CDR3 is 17 amino acids. CDR3 nucleotide sequence: TGTGCCAGCAGCCAAGACCGGCAGGGGGTTTGGTCCACTGAAGCTTTCTTT. Amino acids: CASSQDRQGVWSTEAFF.

The chain employs TRBV20-1 and TRBJ2-4, with 10 bases lining up with TRBD1. CDR1 is DFQATT and CDR2 is SNEGSKA in the germline V gene (reference sequence). The CDR3 loop spans 11 amino acids. Unmatched junction bases numbered 0, after V lost 5 bases and J lost 8 bases. The CDR3 bases are TGCAGTGCTGGACAGGGGGACATTCAGTACTTC. This encodes CSAGQGDIQYF.

This clone has a handful of counts. The chain recombines TRBV30 with TRBJ1-2, with D unclear. Germline lookup yields CDR1 GTSNPN and CDR2 SVGIG (reference sequence). V lost 2 bases and J 4 bases, leaving 8 bases between the germline ends. The CDR3 totals 12 residues. The CDR3 region is CAWSPSFYGYTF. In DNA, the CDR3 is TGTGCCTGGAGTCCGTCGTTCTATGGCTACACCTTC.

The chain couples TRBV7-8 to TRBJ2-1; perhaps TRBD2 as D (7 bases). Trimming cost V 5 bases and J 6 bases, with 14 bases left between them. The CDR3 is 14 amino acids. The germline V gene has CDR1 SGHVS and CDR2 FQNEAQ. CDR3 DNA sequence: TGTGCCAGCAGCCGAAGGGGAGGGGGCAATGAGCAGTTCTTC. It translates to CASSRRGGGNEQFF.

The chain carries TRBV3-1 (or the pseudogene TRBV3-2) and TRBJ1-6; 9 bases fit TRBD1. The CDR3 is 16 amino acids. Germline V gene sequence: CDR1 LGHDT, CDR2 YNNKEL (reference sequence). Trimming at V came to 1 base and at J to 8 bases, leaving 6 bases not matched to a gene. Here the CDR3 DNA reads TGTGCCAGCAGCCAAGGACTGACAGGGGGTGATTCACCCCTCCACTTT. Protein: CASSQGLTGGDSPLHF.

The chain joins TRBV7-9 to TRBJ1-6; perhaps TRBD1 as D (5 bases). The V gene's germline CDR1 is SEHNR and CDR2 FQNEAQ (reference sequence). The V gene lost 0 bases and the J gene lost 6 bases, with 9 bases spanning the gap. The CDR3 is 15 residues long. CDR3 residues: CASSLAGDSNSPLHF. The CDR3 nucleotides read TGTGCCAGCAGCTTAGCCGGAGACAGTAATTCACCCCTCCACTTT.

The chain is built from TRBV6-2 or TRBV6-3 and TRBJ2-5; perhaps TRBD1 as D (5 bases). The germline gives CDR1 MNHEY, CDR2 SVGEGT. The V end lost 2 bases, the J end lost 4 bases, and 5 bases lay between the germline ends. CDR3 length: 12 amino acids. Here the CDR3 reads CASSYRGETQYF. In nucleotides, the CDR3 is TGTGCCAGCAGTTACAGGGGAGAGACCCAGTACTTC.

The genes are TRBV6-1 and TRBJ2-7; TRBD2 aligns across 7 bases. CDR3 length: 15 amino acids. V was pared by 1 base and J by 2 bases, with 5 bases of the junction left unmatched. Germline V CDR1 and CDR2: MNHNS, SASEGT. CDR3 in amino acids: CASSEGGGIAYEQYF. In nucleotides, the CDR3 is TGTGCCAGCAGTGAAGGGGGAGGGATAGCCTACGAGCAGTACTTC.

CDR3 residues: CASSQGRGHNSPLHF. The CDR3 coding sequence is TGTGCCAGCAGCCAAGGGCGGGGACATAATTCACCCCTCCACTTT. V is TRBV4-2 and J is TRBJ1-6; tentative D call: TRBD1 (5 bases). Looked up from germline, CDR1 is LGHNA and CDR2 is YNFKEQ. This CDR3 spans 15 amino acids. V shed 1 base and J shed 5 bases, with 9 bases lying between them.

J is TRBJ1-1 and V is TRBV5-1, with D unresolved. Germline V lookup: CDR1 SGHRS, CDR2 YFSETQ. This CDR3 has 15 amino acids. V gave up 3 bases and J gave up 0 bases, with 12 bases separating them. This CDR3 reads CASSSVGSMNTEAFF. CDR3 nucleotide sequence: TGCGCCAGCAGCTCGGTCGGGTCCATGAACACTGAAGCTTTCTTT.

The genes are TRBV10-2 and TRBJ2-7, with D possibly matching TRBD1 (5 bases). Trimming shortened V by 5 bases and J by 3 bases, and 8 bases separated the two germline ends. CDR3 length: 12 amino acids. The germline V gene encodes CDR1 WSHSY and CDR2 SAAADI. CDR3 in amino acids: CASSPGIYEQYF. The CDR3 DNA reads TGCGCCAGCAGTCCAGGGATCTACGAGCAGTACTTC.

The chain uses TRBV18 and TRBJ1-4, with D possibly matching TRBD1 (5 bases). The ends were cut back, 3 bases at V and 8 bases at J, with 13 bases in the middle. The V gene's germline CDR1 is KGHSH and CDR2 LQKENI. The CDR3 contains 14 residues. CDR3 sequence reads: CASSPIQGGEKLFF. The CDR3 coding sequence is TGTGCCAGCTCACCCATCCAGGGTGGAGAAAAACTGTTTTTT.

The chain carries TRBV30 and TRBJ1-5, with 7 bases identical to TRBD1. The CDR3 loop spans 17 amino acids. J lost 0 bases, V lost 0 bases, and 8 bases had no gene match. CDR1 and CDR2 from the germline V gene are GTSNPN and SVGIG (reference sequence). The CDR3 DNA is TGTGCCTGGAGTGTGGGGGGACAGTTCTATAGCAATCAGCCCCAGCATTTT. It codes for CAWSVGGQFYSNQPQHF.

This chain connects TRBV4-1 to TRBJ1-2; 7 bases map to TRBD1. In germline, CDR1 is MGHRA, CDR2 YSYEKL. V shed 1 base and J 3 bases; nucleotides not matched to a gene: 5. The CDR3 length is 15 residues. CDR3 amino acids: CASSQVGQGDYGYTF. As DNA, the CDR3 is TGCGCCAGCAGCCAAGTAGGGCAGGGGGACTATGGCTACACCTTC.

The chain joins TRBV20-1 to TRBJ1-2; 9 bases line up with TRBD1. Trimming cost V 3 bases and J 0 bases; bases outside gene matches: 11. The length of the CDR3 is 17 residues. Per germline, CDR1 DFQATT and CDR2 SNEGSKA (reference sequence). CDR3 bases: TGCAGTGCTAGTGGGGAGGGACAGGGATACACTAACTATGGCTACACCTTC. It is translated as CSASGEGQGYTNYGYTF.

This clone was counted many times. The J gene is TRBJ2-7, the V gene TRBV7-9; perhaps TRBD1 as D (5 bases). V dropped 1 base and J dropped 2 bases, with 9 bases sitting between them. CDR1 is SEHNR, CDR2 FQNEAQ, per germline (reference sequence). The CDR3 totals 14 residues. This CDR3 reads CASSLGGPTYEQYF. As DNA, the CDR3 is TGTGCCAGCAGCTTAGGGGGCCCAACCTACGAGCAGTACTTC. The entire variable domain, with the rest obtained from reference TRBV7-9 and TRBJ2-7, is as follows: DTGVSQNPRHKITKRGQNVTFRCDPISEHNRLYWYRQTLGQGPEFLTYFQNEAQLEKSRLLSDRFSAERPKGSFSTLEIQRTEQGDSAMYLCASSLGGPTYEQYFGPGTRLTVT.

CDR3 loop: CASGLILTRVDREADQPQHF. CDR3 DNA sequence: TGTGCTAGTGGTTTGATTCTAACCCGAGTGGACAGGGAGGCAGATCAGCCCCAGCATTTT. The chain employs TRBV12-5 and TRBJ1-5; 8 nucleotides align to TRBD1. CDR1 and CDR2 from the germline V gene are LGHNT and FRNRAP. The J segment lost 5 bases and the V segment lost 2 bases, leaving 20 bases of the junction unmatched. The CDR3 consists of 20 residues.

This clone occurred once. V usage is TRBV16 and J usage is TRBJ2-5; D unresolved. Germline loops: CDR1 KGHSY, CDR2 FQNENV. V was pared by 3 bases and J by 2 bases, with 7 bases between. The CDR3 contains 13 residues. CDR3 nucleotides: TGTGCCAGCAGCCAGGGCAGGCAAGAGACCCAGTACTTC. This encodes CASSQGRQETQYF.

The chain recombines TRBV4-1 with TRBJ2-7; possible D gene TRBD1, 6 bases. Germline assignment: CDR1 MGHRA and CDR2 YSYEKL. Deletions cut 0 bases from V and 2 bases from J, with 8 bases between. The CDR3 totals 14 residues. This CDR3 reads CASSQEQGAYEQYF. For the CDR3, the DNA is TGCGCCAGCAGCCAAGAACAGGGAGCCTACGAGCAGTACTTC.

V gene TRBV28 combines with J gene TRBJ1-1; D perhaps matches TRBD1 (5 bases). Per germline, CDR1 MDHEN and CDR2 SYDVKM. Trimming left V 4 bases short and J 2 bases short, with 11 bases between. The CDR3 totals 14 residues. The CDR3 sequence: CASSWEGANTEAFF. DNA of the CDR3: TGTGCCAGCAGTTGGGAAGGGGCCAACACTGAAGCTTTCTTT.

The chain carries TRBV6-5 and TRBJ1-2, with D perhaps matching TRBD1 (5 bases). Germline CDR1 and CDR2: MNHEY and SVGAGI. The CDR3 length is 13 residues. The V and J ends lost 5 bases and 8 bases respectively, with 15 bases between them. This CDR3 is CASSLREGRGYTF. DNA for the CDR3: TGTGCCAGCAGTCTCCGGGAGGGGCGCGGCTACACCTTC.